Below are 28 T cell receptor beta chains sequenced from a single sample in a study of T-cell reconstitution after alpha-beta-depleted transplantation in children. Using unique molecular identifiers, the investigators prepared the TCRbeta library. TCRdb itself ran the PCR reads through MiXCR, one entry per CDR3 protein. The table records over 150,000 distinct CDR3 sequences, roughly 15% of them present only once. The source was PBMCs from the stem cell graft donor, collected from the stem cell graft. The receptor source for this set is a human donor who donated a stem cell graft to a child with acute lymphoblastic leukemia.

This clonotype was counted a few times. The V gene is TRBV20-1, the J gene TRBJ2-1; either TRBD1 or TRBD2 may supply D (5 bases each). The CDR3 runs to 11 residues. Per the germline V gene, CDR1 is DFQATT and CDR2 is SNEGSKA (reference sequence). The CDR3 protein is CRGDLGGEQFF. The CDR3 coding sequence is TGCAGGGGGGACCTTGGGGGTGAGCAGTTCTTC.

This clonotype was seen a handful of times. The CDR3 loop reads CASINSGARGAFF. In DNA form, the CDR3 reads TGTGCCAGCATCAATTCGGGGGCCCGGGGTGCTTTCTTT. The gene calls are TRBV12-3 or TRBV12-4 and TRBJ1-1; tentatively, D is TRBD1 (6 bases). CDR3 length: 13 amino acids. Trimming took off 7 bases at V and 11 bases at J, with 20 bases between the two ends.

This clonotype was detected ten times or more. Written as DNA, the CDR3 is TGTGCCATCAGTGAGCCGGGACAGGGACCGTACGAGCAGTACTTC. It is translated as CAISEPGQGPYEQYF. The chain uses TRBV10-3 and TRBJ2-7, with 9 positions matching TRBD1. Germline assignment: CDR1 ENHRY and CDR2 SYGVKD. With V trimmed by 2 bases and J by 4 bases, 6 bases remained unmatched. This CDR3 comprises 15 residues.

In this sample, this clonotype turned up a few times. The rearrangement uses TRBV7-9 and TRBJ2-1; TRBD2 matches 8 bases. V lost 5 bases, J lost 10 bases, and 4 bases stayed unmatched. CDR1 is SEHNR and CDR2 is FQNEAQ in the germline V gene (reference sequence). The CDR3 extends over 12 amino acids. DNA for the CDR3: TGTGCCAGCAGCCGAGGACTAGCCGAGCAGTTCTTC. Translating gives CASSRGLAEQFF.

This clonotype was found many times. The chain links TRBV12-3 or TRBV12-4 to TRBJ2-3, with 11 nucleotides matching TRBD2. There are 16 residues in the CDR3. V gave up 3 bases and J gave up 3 bases; unmatched junction bases: 5. The CDR3 here is CASSFMTSGMTDTQYF. The CDR3 DNA sequence: TGTGCCAGCAGTTTCATGACTAGCGGGATGACAGATACGCAGTATTTT.

The CDR3 loop is CASRSSGMLSGANVLTF. Written as DNA, the CDR3 is TGTGCCAGCCGGTCCAGCGGGATGCTCTCTGGGGCCAACGTCCTGACTTTC. The chain is built from TRBV7-9 and TRBJ2-6; TRBD2 agrees at 7 bases. This CDR3 has 17 amino acids. The junction had 10 bases not matched to a gene; V was cut back by 8 bases and J by 0 bases. Germline values: CDR1 SEHNR, CDR2 FQNEAQ (reference sequence).

This clonotype was seen repeatedly, ten times or more. The V call is TRBV20-1, the J call TRBJ2-3; TRBD2 might be the D (6 bases). V dropped 2 bases and J dropped 2 bases, with 11 bases sitting between them. This CDR3 is built from 14 residues. Germline CDR1 and CDR2: DFQATT and SNEGSKA (reference sequence). CDR3 protein: CSARISGPTDTQYF. Here the CDR3 DNA reads TGCAGTGCTAGAATTAGCGGCCCCACAGATACGCAGTATTTT.

This clonotype was observed many times. The J gene is TRBJ1-1, the V gene TRBV28; D is ambiguous. Germline lookup yields CDR1 MDHEN and CDR2 SYDVKM. V shed 4 bases and J shed 12 bases, with 15 bases lying between them. The CDR3 has 12 amino acids. CDR3 DNA sequence: TGTGCCAGCAGTTCCCGACCCAAAGACCCTTTCTTT. Translating it yields CASSSRPKDPFF.

On this clonotype: This may arise from a read error, as a much more abundant clone is one base away. The V call is TRBV5-1, the J call TRBJ2-7; maybe TRBD1 (8 bases). Germline V CDR1 and CDR2: SGHRS, YFSETQ. The CDR3 covers 16 residues. V was cut by 4 bases and J by 1 base, with 18 bases left in between. The CDR3, as DNA: TGCGCCAGCAGCGATTTCGACAGGGGACTATCCTACGAGCAGTACTTC. This codes for CASSDFDRGLSYEQYF.

This clonotype was seen repeatedly, ten times or more. The rearrangement uses TRBV29-1 and TRBJ2-7, with a tentative D call TRBD2 (5 bases). V shed 4 bases and J shed 2 bases, with 12 bases lying between them. CDR3 size: 13 residues. The germline V gene encodes CDR1 SQVTM and CDR2 ANQGSEA. CDR3 loop: CSVGDSAPYEQYF. The CDR3 coding sequence is TGCAGCGTTGGAGATAGCGCTCCCTACGAGCAGTACTTC.

This clonotype was observed at least ten times. The chain is built from TRBV5-1 and TRBJ2-5; the D gene could be TRBD1 or TRBD2 (5 bases each). The CDR3 runs to 14 residues. V was pared by 1 base and J by 5 bases, with 12 bases between. Per germline, CDR1 SGHRS and CDR2 YFSETQ. DNA for the CDR3: TGCGCCAGCAGCTTGTCGACCTGGGGGGAGACCCAGTACTTC. This encodes CASSLSTWGETQYF.

V is TRBV20-1 and J is TRBJ1-1, with D possibly TRBD1 on 5 matching bases. Trimming cost V 6 bases and J 4 bases, with 24 bases left between them. The CDR3 consists of 16 residues. Germline CDR1 is DFQATT and CDR2 is SNEGSKA (reference sequence). DNA for the CDR3: TGCAGTGCAGCCCTCCATGGGACGGACACGAGCACTGAAGCTTTCTTT. It specifies CSAALHGTDTSTEAFF.

The rearrangement links TRBV5-1 to TRBJ2-3; D is possibly TRBD1 (6 bases). Trimming cost V 4 bases and J 4 bases, with 16 bases left between them. The CDR3 has 15 residues. From germline, CDR1 is SGHRS and CDR2 YFSETQ. CDR3 sequence (DNA): TGCGCCAGCAGCCGTAACTTGGACAGTCCAGATACGCAGTATTTT. The encoded protein is CASSRNLDSPDTQYF.

This clonotype was counted at least ten times. This chain uses TRBV5-1 with TRBJ2-1; 7 positions match TRBD1. The junction had 14 bases not matched to a gene; V was cut back by 8 bases and J by 9 bases. Germline assignment: CDR1 SGHRS and CDR2 YFSETQ. The CDR3 length is 14 residues. The CDR3 spells CASNRGDDISEQFF. The CDR3 bases are TGCGCCAGTAACAGGGGAGACGATATCAGTGAGCAGTTCTTC. The entire variable domain, with the rest obtained from reference TRBV5-1 and TRBJ2-1, is as follows: KAGVTQTPRYLIKTRGQQVTLSCSPISGHRSVSWYQQTPGQGLQFLFEYFSETQRNKGNFPGRFSGRQFSNSRSEMNVSTLELGDSALYLCASNRGDDISEQFFGPGTRLTVL.

This clonotype was seen many times. The V call is TRBV7-9, the J call TRBJ1-1, with D hard to call. The V and J ends lost 1 base and 8 bases respectively, with 11 bases between them. Germline CDR1 reads SEHNR; CDR2 reads FQNEAQ (reference sequence). The CDR3 spans 13 residues. CDR3 amino acids: CASSLDPNNEAFF. CDR3 bases: TGTGCCAGCAGCTTAGATCCCAACAACGAAGCTTTCTTT.

The sample holds many counts of this clonotype. CDR3 sequence (DNA): TGTGCCAGCAGGGTAGCGGGGTTTACCGGGGAGCTGTTTTTT. The encoded protein is CASRVAGFTGELFF. The chain links TRBV27 to TRBJ2-2; the match to TRBD2 covers 8 bases. The germline CDR1 and CDR2 sequences are MNHEY and SMNVEV (reference sequence). Losses at the gene ends were 6 bases for V and 5 bases for J; bases not matched to a gene: 5. The CDR3 runs to 14 residues.

This clonotype was observed at least ten times. The genes are TRBV5-1 and TRBJ2-3; possibly TRBD1 for D (6 bases). Germline V gives CDR1 SGHRS, CDR2 YFSETQ. The CDR3 covers 17 residues. Trimming took 1 base from V and 2 from J, leaving 17 bases between them. CDR3 nucleotides: TGCGCCAGCAGCTTGACCTTTGGGGGCAGGTCCACAGATACGCAGTATTTT. The encoded protein is CASSLTFGGRSTDTQYF.

This chain links TRBV20-1 with TRBJ1-5; 7 bases fit TRBD1. Trimming at V came to 6 bases and at J to 6 bases, leaving 5 bases not matched to a gene. Germline CDR1 is DFQATT and CDR2 is SNEGSKA (reference sequence). This CDR3 comprises 12 residues. CDR3 sequence: CSAIGQVQPQHF. The CDR3 nucleotides are TGCAGTGCCATTGGACAGGTTCAGCCCCAGCATTTT.

This rearrangement joins TRBV27 to TRBJ2-4; the D gene is possibly TRBD2 (6 bases). Germline CDR1 reads MNHEY; CDR2 reads SMNVEV (reference sequence). CDR3 length: 15 residues. Trimming cost V 8 bases and J 0 bases, with 14 bases left between them. The CDR3 nucleotides are TGTGCCAGCCGGCTTAGCGGATTAGCCAAAAACATTCAGTACTTC. Residues: CASRLSGLAKNIQYF.

This clonotype showed up many times. The chain recombines TRBV28 with TRBJ2-3; 9 bases are shared with TRBD2. V gave up 3 bases and J gave up 7 bases; unmatched junction bases: 17. The CDR3 covers 18 residues. Germline CDR1 and CDR2: MDHEN and SYDVKM. CDR3 region: CASSFPMEIAGVVHTQYF. The CDR3 bases are TGTGCCAGCAGTTTCCCCATGGAGATAGCGGGAGTAGTACATACGCAGTATTTT.

Many counts were recorded for this clonotype. V gene TRBV6-2 or TRBV6-3 combines with J gene TRBJ1-5, with unresolved D. Germline V gene lookup returns CDR1 MNHEY and CDR2 SVGEGT. This CDR3 has 14 residues. The V and J ends lost 6 bases and 6 bases respectively, with 15 bases between them. For the CDR3, the DNA is TGTGCCAGCAGCGAGGCGGAGGGCGGTCAGCCCCAGCATTTT. This gives the protein CASSEAEGGQPQHF.

At least ten counts were recorded for this clonotype. The chain recombines TRBV12-3 or TRBV12-4 with TRBJ1-1, with D possibly TRBD1 on 5 matching bases. This CDR3 comprises 15 residues. Deletions cut 7 bases from V and 5 bases from J, with 20 bases between. The CDR3 sequence is CASTPKIRWGTEAFF. The CDR3 DNA sequence: TGTGCCAGCACCCCCAAGATAAGGTGGGGGACTGAAGCTTTCTTT.

This clonotype was picked up many times. The chain links TRBV12-3 or TRBV12-4 to TRBJ1-1; no reliable D call. The V gene lost 4 bases and the J gene lost 7 bases, with 10 bases spanning the gap. This CDR3 has 12 amino acids. CDR3 coding DNA: TGTGCCAGCAGTTGGTCCCTCAGTGAAGCTTTCTTT. It encodes CASSWSLSEAFF.

There are many counts of this clonotype. This chain uses TRBV5-1 with TRBJ1-2; no definite D call. The V end lost 5 bases, the J end lost 2 bases, and 10 bases lay between the germline ends. Germline CDR1 reads SGHRS; CDR2 reads YFSETQ. This CDR3 contains 13 residues. The CDR3 is CASRVADNYGYTF. As DNA, the CDR3 is TGCGCCAGCAGAGTGGCGGACAACTATGGCTACACCTTC.

The chain recombines TRBV7-8 with TRBJ1-2; 7 bases map to TRBD1. This CDR3 region has 15 residues. Germline V lookup: CDR1 SGHVS, CDR2 FQNEAQ. After removal of 0 bases from V and 10 bases from J, the junction contained 11 bases not matched to a gene. This CDR3 is CASSLAGGTVMTYTF. CDR3 in DNA: TGTGCCAGCAGCTTAGCGGGGGGGACAGTGATGACCTACACCTTC.

This clonotype was seen repeatedly, ten times or more. The rearrangement links TRBV29-1 to TRBJ2-7, with TRBD2 identical over 9 bases. CDR1 is SQVTM and CDR2 is ANQGSEA in the germline V gene. CDR3 size: 16 residues. Trimming cost V 6 bases and J 0 bases; bases outside gene matches: 12. This chain's CDR3 is CSVDIGASGNSYEQYF. The DNA for the CDR3 is TGCAGCGTGGATATCGGGGCTAGCGGGAACTCCTACGAGCAGTACTTC.

This clonotype was seen at least ten times. The J gene is TRBJ2-4, the V gene TRBV12-3 or TRBV12-4, with D unresolved. This CDR3 has 12 amino acids. The V gene lost 6 bases and the J gene lost 10 bases, with 13 bases spanning the gap. This CDR3 reads CASSQRTGIQYF. CDR3 in DNA: TGTGCCAGCAGCCAGAGGACCGGTATTCAGTACTTC.

This clonotype was detected ten times or more. The V call is TRBV12-3 or TRBV12-4, the J call TRBJ2-1; D is undetermined. The CDR3 consists of 12 residues. Trimming shortened V by 8 bases and J by 8 bases, and 13 bases separated the two germline ends. CDR3 nucleotides: TGTGCCAGCTCCTATAGCCCCGATGAGCAGTTCTTC. This codes for CASSYSPDEQFF.